One and the same sample provided the 23 T cell receptor beta chains below, sequenced in a study of control samples from healthy donors and cancer patients. Sequencing was performed with immunoSEQ multiplex PCR; in TCRdb, only in-frame clones are kept and a portion is missing. Found here are roughly 160,000 clones, about 94% of them singletons; the top ten hold 12% to 15%. Sequencing was done on a sample of PBMCs. These receptors all come from a man in his fifties or sixties with colorectal cancer.

CDR3 in amino acids: CASSPPTGHNGNGYNEQFF. In DNA form, the CDR3 reads TGTGCCAGCAGCCCCCCCACGGGCCACAACGGGAACGGCTACAATGAGCAGTTCTTC. The chain is built from TRBV11-3 and TRBJ2-1; D is perhaps TRBD2 (5 bases). The V end was cut by 5 bases, the J end by 3 bases, with 26 bases between. Germline V gives CDR1 SGHNT, CDR2 YENEEA. The CDR3 extends over 19 amino acids.

The chain uses TRBV6-5 and TRBJ1-2; TRBD1 is a possible D gene (5 bases). The length of the CDR3 is 15 residues. The V end was cut by 2 bases, the J end by 4 bases, with 14 bases between. Germline assignment: CDR1 MNHEY and CDR2 SVGAGI. The CDR3 DNA is TGTGCCAGCAGTTACGCATCCCGGGGGACCTATGGCTACACCTTC. Translating gives CASSYASRGTYGYTF.

This sequence joins TRBV30 and TRBJ1-2, with D hard to call. This CDR3 comprises 14 residues. CDR1 is GTSNPN and CDR2 is SVGIG in the germline V gene (reference sequence). V was shortened by 3 bases and J by 0 bases, with 11 bases between the two germline ends. The CDR3 nucleotides are TGTGCCTGGAGGGCGCATGGAGCTAACTATGGCTACACCTTC. It codes for CAWRAHGANYGYTF.

The genes are TRBV5-1 and TRBJ2-3; TRBD1 matches at 9 bases. V shed 0 bases, J shed 2 bases, and the junction held 4 bases outside the gene matches. This CDR3 has 16 amino acids. Per the germline V gene, CDR1 is SGHRS and CDR2 is YFSETQ. The CDR3 is CASSLDTGGFTDTQYF. CDR3 DNA sequence: TGCGCCAGCAGCTTGGACACAGGGGGCTTCACAGATACGCAGTATTTT.

The chain recombines TRBV24-1 with TRBJ2-1; D may be TRBD2 (7 bases). CDR1 is KGHDR and CDR2 is SFDVKD in the germline V gene. This CDR3 region has 13 residues. Trimming pared 9 bases from V and 12 bases from J, leaving 20 bases between. CDR3 DNA: TGTGCCACCGGAGTGGGGGGGGCGATCGGGCAGTTCTTC. It yields the protein CATGVGGAIGQFF.

The gene calls are TRBV7-2 and TRBJ1-3, with D tentatively TRBD1 (5 bases). In germline, CDR1 is SGHTA, CDR2 FQGNSA. The CDR3 totals 15 residues. Between the trimmed V and J ends, which lost 5 bases and 4 bases, there was a span of 15 bases. The CDR3 bases are TGTGCCAGCAGCCCCCAGGTAGGGGTAGGAAACACCATATATTTT. Its protein product is CASSPQVGVGNTIYF.

The chain is built from TRBV3-1 (or the pseudogene TRBV3-2) and TRBJ1-3; TRBD1 is a possible D gene (5 bases). CDR1 is LGHDT and CDR2 is YNNKEL in the germline V gene (reference sequence). The V gene lost 4 bases and the J gene lost 4 bases, with 14 bases spanning the gap. The CDR3 loop spans 15 amino acids. CDR3 in amino acids: CASSPSGGGGNTIYF. In DNA form, the CDR3 reads TGTGCCAGCAGCCCTTCTGGGGGAGGGGGAAACACCATATATTTT.

The rearrangement links TRBV19 to TRBJ1-2; 7 bases map to TRBD1. V lost 2 bases and J lost 4; bases outside the gene matches: 4. The CDR3 has 14 amino acids. The germline CDR1 and CDR2 sequences are LNHDA and SQIVND (reference sequence). The CDR3 DNA reads as TGTGCCAGTAGTATACCAGGGGGGGCCTATGGCTACACCTTC. Its protein product is CASSIPGGAYGYTF.

The V gene is TRBV10-2, the J gene TRBJ1-4; TRBD1 agrees at 8 bases. CDR3 length equals 13 residues. CDR1 and CDR2 from the germline V gene are WSHSY and SAAADI. V was pared by 4 bases and J by 7 bases, with 2 bases of the junction left unmatched. DNA of the CDR3: TGCGCCAGCAGTGCAGGGGGCTCTGAAAAACTGTTTTTT. Protein sequence: CASSAGGSEKLFF.

This clone was detected only once. V and J are TRBV19 and TRBJ1-1; D might be TRBD1 (5 bases). CDR3 length: 14 amino acids. V lost 4 bases, J lost 7 bases, and 16 bases lay in between. Germline CDR1 and CDR2: LNHDA and SQIVND (reference sequence). CDR3 DNA: TGTGCCAGTAGTACTTTACCAGGGAGGAATGAAGCTTTCTTT. Amino acid sequence: CASSTLPGRNEAFF.

The V call is TRBV4-2, the J call TRBJ1-1, with D maybe TRBD1 (6 bases). Trimming stripped 2 bases from V and 3 bases from J, with 16 bases between. The germline CDR1 and CDR2 sequences are LGHNA and YNFKEQ. This CDR3 is built from 16 residues. In DNA form, the CDR3 reads TGTGCCAGCAGCCAAACCAGGGGAAAAGGGGACACTGAAGCTTTCTTT. Translated, it gives CASSQTRGKGDTEAFF.

The chain combines TRBV6-1 with TRBJ1-1; D unresolved. This CDR3 spans 14 amino acids. V gave up 2 bases and J gave up 0 bases, with 7 bases separating them. Germline V gene lookup returns CDR1 MNHNS and CDR2 SASEGT. The CDR3 spells CASSESGMNTEAFF. CDR3 sequence (DNA): TGTGCCAGCAGTGAAAGCGGGATGAACACTGAAGCTTTCTTT.

The chain has TRBV5-1 and TRBJ1-1; D is undetermined. The CDR3 is made up of 13 amino acids. Germline V CDR1 and CDR2: SGHRS, YFSETQ. V lost 4 bases to trimming and J lost 5 bases, with 12 bases between them. The CDR3 spells CASSLGSATEAFF. DNA of the CDR3: TGCGCCAGCAGCCTCGGATCCGCAACTGAAGCTTTCTTT.

The gene calls are TRBV7-2 and TRBJ1-1; D gene unclear. Germline values: CDR1 SGHTA, CDR2 FQGNSA. The CDR3 runs 11 residues. The V gene lost 3 bases and the J gene lost 8 bases, with 7 bases spanning the gap. The CDR3: CASSFYQEAFF. In nucleotides, the CDR3 is TGTGCCAGCAGCTTCTACCAGGAAGCTTTCTTT.

The J gene is TRBJ2-7, the V gene TRBV6-5, with 10 nucleotides matching TRBD1. The CDR3 spans 13 residues. V shed 4 bases, J shed 5 bases, and the junction held 2 bases outside the gene matches. Germline assignment: CDR1 MNHEY and CDR2 SVGAGI. CDR3 nucleotides: TGTGCCAGCAGTTTCGACAGGGGGCACGAGCAGTACTTC. Translation: CASSFDRGHEQYF.

The CDR3 nucleotides are TGTGCCAGCAGCGTATGGGACGTCCTCTCTGGAAACACCATATATTTT. Amino acid sequence: CASSVWDVLSGNTIYF. V and J are TRBV9 and TRBJ1-3; tentative D call: TRBD1 (5 bases). The CDR3 runs to 16 residues. Germline lookup yields CDR1 SGDLS and CDR2 YYNGEE. V was trimmed by 1 base and J by 0 bases, leaving 11 bases between them.

The count of this clone is one. This chain links TRBV11-3 with TRBJ2-4; 15 bases line up with TRBD2. After removal of 4 bases from V and 7 bases from J, the junction contained 5 bases not matched to a gene. Germline CDR1 SGHNT, CDR2 YENEEA. The CDR3 has 16 residues. In DNA, the CDR3 is TGTGCCAGCAGCTCTGGGACTAGCGGGGGGTGGAACATTCAGTACTTC. Translation gives CASSSGTSGGWNIQYF.

The CDR3 nucleotides are TGTGCCAGCAGCTTCCACAGGGGGCGCGTAGATACGCAGTATTTT. This gives the protein CASSFHRGRVDTQYF. This chain joins TRBV11-2 and TRBJ2-3, with 9 bases identical to TRBD1. The CDR3 consists of 15 residues. CDR1 is SGHAT, CDR2 FQNNGV, per germline. With V trimmed by 3 bases and J by 5 bases, 6 bases remained unmatched.

The gene calls are TRBV29-1 and TRBJ2-7; D gene ambiguous. CDR3 length: 13 residues. The V gene lost 5 bases and the J gene lost 1 base, with 12 bases spanning the gap. The germline CDR1 and CDR2 sequences are SQVTM and ANQGSEA. The CDR3 DNA follows: TGCAGCGTTCTCTGGCAGGCATCCTACGAGCAGTACTTC. It codes for CSVLWQASYEQYF.

The chain recombines TRBV19 with TRBJ1-2, with a possible D match to TRBD1 (6 bases). V gave up 6 bases and J gave up 3 bases, with 14 bases separating them. The germline gives CDR1 LNHDA, CDR2 SQIVND (reference sequence). CDR3 length: 14 residues. The CDR3 bases are TGTGCCAGTAGCTGGGGGCTGGGTGACTATGGCTACACCTTC. Translating gives CASSWGLGDYGYTF.

V usage is TRBV9 and J usage is TRBJ2-7; 10 nucleotides agree with TRBD2. Looked up from germline, CDR1 is SGDLS and CDR2 is YYNGEE. The CDR3 is 15 amino acids. V shed 0 bases, J shed 4 bases, and the junction held 4 bases outside the gene matches. CDR3 in DNA: TGTGCCAGCAGCGTAGGACTAGCGGGCCTTTACGAGCAGTACTTC. Translating it yields CASSVGLAGLYEQYF. Drawing the rest from reference TRBV9 and TRBJ2-7, the complete variable domain is DSGVTQTPKHLITATGQRVTLRCSPRSGDLSVYWYQQSLDQGLQFLIQYYNGEERAKGNILERFSAQQFPDLHSELNLSSLELGDSALYFCASSVGLAGLYEQYFGPGTRLTVT.

The rearrangement links TRBV9 to TRBJ1-1; TRBD1 agrees at 9 bases. Germline V gene sequence: CDR1 SGDLS, CDR2 YYNGEE. This CDR3 is 14 amino acids long. V shed 3 bases and J 5 bases; nucleotides not matched to a gene: 5. The CDR3 loop reads CASSETTGGTEAFF. As DNA, the CDR3 is TGTGCCAGCAGCGAGACGACAGGGGGAACTGAAGCTTTCTTT.

This chain joins TRBV7-9 and TRBJ1-1; 8 bases agree with TRBD1. The CDR3 covers 15 residues. Germline lookup yields CDR1 SEHNR and CDR2 FQNEAQ (reference sequence). V gave up 4 bases and J gave up 4 bases; unmatched junction bases: 8. The CDR3 region has the DNA TGTGCCAGCAGCTCGGACAGGGAGGGGATCACTGAAGCTTTCTTT. Translated: CASSSDREGITEAFF. Full variable domain (outside the CDR3, taken from reference TRBV7-9 and TRBJ1-1): DTGVSQNPRHKITKRGQNVTFRCDPISEHNRLYWYRQTLGQGPEFLTYFQNEAQLEKSRLLSDRFSAERPKGSFSTLEIQRTEQGDSAMYLCASSSDREGITEAFFGQGTRLTVV.